The 17 T cell receptor beta chains below were found in one sample sequenced in a study of OX40 agonist ivuxolimab in advanced cancers. Generated by immunoSEQ multiplex PCR, the TCRdb table keeps only in-frame clones and is missing some. The sample lists around 80,000 clones; 82% were seen once. Sequencing used CD4+ or CD8+ T cells sorted from blood, obtained in a trial of the OX40 agonist ivuxolimab. The receptors were sampled from an adult with an advanced solid tumor such as melanoma, head and neck, liver or kidney cancer.

This clone showed up just a few times. The J gene is TRBJ2-3, the V gene TRBV14; no clear D. This CDR3 has 12 amino acids. Trimming left V 4 bases short and J 7 bases short, with 9 bases between. Germline loops: CDR1 SGHDN, CDR2 FVKESK. The CDR3 nucleotides read TGTGCCAGCAGCCCCAGCCATAATACGCAGTATTTT. This encodes CASSPSHNTQYF.

The chain carries TRBV14 and TRBJ1-1; D not resolved. Trimming took off 4 bases at V and 1 base at J, with 7 bases between the two ends. Germline lookup yields CDR1 SGHDN and CDR2 FVKESK. The CDR3 has 13 residues. CDR3 residues: CASSPQKNTEAFF. The CDR3 region has the DNA TGTGCCAGCAGCCCCCAGAAGAACACTGAAGCTTTCTTT.

This chain joins TRBV7-8 and TRBJ2-5, with D maybe TRBD2 (5 bases). Trimming stripped 2 bases from V and 0 bases from J, with 7 bases between. CDR1 and CDR2 (germline): SGHVS, FQNEAQ. The CDR3 spans 14 residues. CDR3 residues: CASSLREYQETQYF. The CDR3 coding sequence is TGTGCCAGCAGCTTAAGGGAGTACCAAGAGACCCAGTACTTC.

The V and J genes are TRBV27 and TRBJ2-7; unclear D gene. The CDR3 contains 14 residues. The germline V and J ends were trimmed by 2 bases and 3 bases, with 11 bases remaining between them. Germline CDR1 is MNHEY and CDR2 is SMNVEV (reference sequence). The CDR3 loop is CASSLRQPLYEQYF. Here the CDR3 DNA reads TGTGCCAGCAGTTTAAGGCAGCCCCTCTACGAGCAGTACTTC.

This chain connects TRBV6-5 to TRBJ1-2; maybe TRBD1 (6 bases). The CDR3 has 15 residues. Germline V lookup: CDR1 MNHEY, CDR2 SVGAGI. Trimming removed 6 bases from V and 1 base from J, with 15 bases in between. Here the CDR3 DNA reads TGTGCCAGCAGGGAAACAGGGCTCCTTAACTATGGCTACACCTTC. Its translation: CASRETGLLNYGYTF.

This chain connects TRBV28 to TRBJ2-1; D gene ambiguous. Trimming left V 1 base short and J 6 bases short, with 10 bases between. Germline CDR1 is MDHEN and CDR2 is SYDVKM. The CDR3 is made up of 14 amino acids. CDR3 nucleotide sequence: TGTGCCAGCAGTTTATATGACGGCGTCAATGAGCAGTTCTTC. It specifies CASSLYDGVNEQFF.

The chain joins TRBV5-1 to TRBJ1-5; D gene uncertain. Per germline, CDR1 SGHRS and CDR2 YFSETQ. The V gene lost 0 bases and the J gene lost 4 bases, with 5 bases spanning the gap. The CDR3 spans 13 residues. The CDR3 is CASSLGPNQPQHF. DNA for the CDR3: TGCGCCAGCAGCTTGGGACCGAATCAGCCCCAGCATTTT.

V gene TRBV6-4 combines with J gene TRBJ2-1; D not resolved. Germline V CDR1 and CDR2: MRHNA, SNTAGT. V was pared by 3 bases and J by 10 bases, with 7 bases between. The CDR3 covers 11 residues. The CDR3 reads CASSEAGEQFF. In DNA form, the CDR3 reads TGTGCCAGCAGTGAAGCCGGAGAGCAGTTCTTC.

This chain uses TRBV11-2 with TRBJ1-4; 8 nucleotides line up with TRBD1. Trimming removed 1 base from V and 8 bases from J; junction bases left unmatched: 6. The CDR3 length is 15 residues. Germline values: CDR1 SGHAT, CDR2 FQNNGV. The CDR3 here is CASSLAGQEGEKLFF. CDR3 in DNA: TGTGCCAGCAGCTTAGCGGGACAGGAGGGCGAAAAACTGTTTTTT. Complete variable domain (other parts from reference TRBV11-2 and TRBJ1-4): EAGVAQSPRYKIIEKRQSVAFWCNPISGHATLYWYQQILGQGPKLLIQFQNNGVVDDSQLPKDRFSAERLKGVDSTLKIQPAKLEDSAVYLCASSLAGQEGEKLFFGSGTQLSVL.

The chain joins TRBV15 to TRBJ1-4; D is unclear. Germline V lookup: CDR1 LNHNV, CDR2 YYDKDF (reference sequence). The ends were cut back, 0 bases at V and 8 bases at J, with 16 bases in the middle. This CDR3 has 16 amino acids. The CDR3 region is CATSRDLTAVWEKLFF. The CDR3, as DNA: TGTGCCACCAGCAGAGATCTGACGGCAGTTTGGGAAAAACTGTTTTTT.

The J gene is TRBJ2-2, the V gene TRBV2; a possible D gene is TRBD1 (6 bases). Germline CDR1 and CDR2: SNHLY and FYNNEI. CDR3 length equals 13 residues. Deletions cut 6 bases from V and 5 bases from J, with 10 bases between. CDR3 bases: TGTGCCAGCAGCCGGACAGAGACCGGGGAGCTGTTTTTT. Amino acid sequence: CASSRTETGELFF.

The chain combines TRBV6-6 with TRBJ2-1, with 12 bases that match TRBD2. CDR1 MNHNY and CDR2 SVGAGI come from the germline V gene (reference sequence). Germline trimming cut 9 bases from V and 0 bases from J; bases unmatched to any gene: 3. CDR3 size: 15 residues. As DNA, the CDR3 is TGTGCCAGTTCGACTAGCGGGAGCTCCTACAATGAGCAGTTCTTC. This codes for CASSTSGSSYNEQFF.

The chain recombines TRBV5-4 with TRBJ2-1; TRBD1 might be the D (6 bases). This CDR3 spans 15 amino acids. The V end lost 5 bases, the J end lost 10 bases, and 22 bases lay between the germline ends. Germline V lookup: CDR1 SGHNT, CDR2 YYREEE (reference sequence). The CDR3 sequence: CASRSGRGGESEQFF. The CDR3 nucleotides read TGTGCCAGCAGAAGTGGTAGAGGGGGTGAGAGCGAGCAGTTCTTC.

This clone appeared a few times. The chain is built from TRBV5-1 and TRBJ2-1; TRBD1 agrees at 8 bases. Trimming removed 7 bases from V and 7 bases from J; junction bases left unmatched: 13. Germline CDR1 and CDR2: SGHRS and YFSETQ. This CDR3 contains 15 residues. The CDR3 region is CASLDPAGGWNEQFF. CDR3 nucleotides: TGCGCCAGCCTGGATCCTGCAGGGGGCTGGAATGAGCAGTTCTTC.

The chain couples TRBV12-5 to TRBJ2-2, with 8 bases aligning to TRBD2. CDR3 length equals 17 residues. The germline gives CDR1 LGHNT, CDR2 FRNRAP. Trimming at V came to 1 base and at J to 7 bases, leaving 11 bases not matched to a gene. This chain's CDR3 is CASGLDRTREGIGELFF. CDR3 DNA sequence: TGTGCTAGTGGTTTGGACCGCACCCGGGAGGGGATCGGGGAGCTGTTTTTT.

This clone was observed a handful of times. The V call is TRBV21-1, the J call TRBJ1-2; TRBD1, the table's D call, lacks a check against the DNA. TRBV21-1 is a pseudogene. The CDR3 spans 14 residues. The DNA of the CDR3 is TGTGCCAGCAGCAAAGCAACAGGGGAGGATGGCTACACCTTC. Translating gives CASSKATGEDGYTF.

This clone is labeled as large. The chain employs TRBV21-1 and TRBJ2-5; the D call in the table, TRBD2, was not verified against the DNA. TRBV21-1 is annotated as a pseudogene. CDR3 length: 18 amino acids. The chain's CDR3 is CASSKAGTSGGAEETQYF. The CDR3 DNA is TGTGCCAGCAGCAAAGCTGGGACTAGCGGGGGGGCCGAAGAGACCCAGTACTTC.